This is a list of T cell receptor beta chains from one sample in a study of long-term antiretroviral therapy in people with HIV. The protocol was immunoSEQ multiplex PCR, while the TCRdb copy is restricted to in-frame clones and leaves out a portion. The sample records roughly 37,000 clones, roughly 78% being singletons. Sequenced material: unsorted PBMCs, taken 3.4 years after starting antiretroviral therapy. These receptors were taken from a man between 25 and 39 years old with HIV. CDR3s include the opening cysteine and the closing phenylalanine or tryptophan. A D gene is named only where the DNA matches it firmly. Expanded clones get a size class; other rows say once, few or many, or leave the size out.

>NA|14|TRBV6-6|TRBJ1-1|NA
TGTGCCAGCAGTTCAACTGGACCGTTTATGGGAGCTTTCTTT
CASSSTGPFMGAFF
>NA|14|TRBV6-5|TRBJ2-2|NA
TGTGCCAGCAGGAAAGTAGCAGTCTTGGGGGAGCTGTTTTTT
CASRKVAVLGELFF
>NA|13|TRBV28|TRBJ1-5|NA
TGTGCCAGCAGTTTTTGGGGATATCAGCCCCAGCATTTT
CASSFWGYQPQHF
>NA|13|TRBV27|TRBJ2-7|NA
TGTGCCAGCAGTTTGGGTGCCACCTACGAGCAGTACTTC
CASSLGATYEQYF
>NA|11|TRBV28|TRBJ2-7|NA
TGTGCCAGCGATGGACGCTGCGAGCAGTACTTC
CASDGRCEQYF
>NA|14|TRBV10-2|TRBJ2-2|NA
TGCGCCAGCAGAGAACCAGGGACCACCGGGGAGCTGTTTTTT
CASREPGTTGELFF
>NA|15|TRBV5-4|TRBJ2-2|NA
TGTGCCAGCAGCTCACCCGGGAGGAACACCGGGGAGCTGTTTTTT
CASSSPGRNTGELFF
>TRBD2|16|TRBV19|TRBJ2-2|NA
TGTGCCAGTAGTATAGATTTAGCGGGAGTGGTCGGGGAGCTGTTTTTT
CASSIDLAGVVGELFF
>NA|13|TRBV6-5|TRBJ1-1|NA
TGTGCCAGCAGTTCCGGACCTAGCCTTGAAGCTTTCTTT
CASSSGPSLEAFF
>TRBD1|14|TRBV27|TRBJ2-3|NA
TGTGCCAGCAGCCCGGGGACAGCCATTATTACGCAGTATTTT
CASSPGTAIITQYF
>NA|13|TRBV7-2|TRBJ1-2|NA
TGTGCCAGCAGCTCCTACACGAACTATGGCTACACCTTC
CASSSYTNYGYTF
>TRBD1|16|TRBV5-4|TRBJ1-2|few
TGTGCCAGCAGCTTGAACCGGGACAGGGGGAACTATGGCTACACCTTC
CASSLNRDRGNYGYTF
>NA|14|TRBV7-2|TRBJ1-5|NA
TGTGCCAGCAGACGCGATCAGGGTAATCAGCCCCAGCATTTT
CASRRDQGNQPQHF
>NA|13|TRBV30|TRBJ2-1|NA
TGTGCCTGGAGTGTAACGAGGGAGAATGAGCAGTTCTTC
CAWSVTRENEQFF
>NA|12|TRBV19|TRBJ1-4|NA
TGTGCCAGTAGTAAGGATAATGAAAAACTGTTTTTT
CASSKDNEKLFF
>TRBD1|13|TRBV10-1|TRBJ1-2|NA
TGCGCCAGCAGTGGGGACAGGGGTTATGGCTACACCTTC
CASSGDRGYGYTF
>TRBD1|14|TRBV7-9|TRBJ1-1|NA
TGTGCCAGCAGTCCTCAGGGGGAGAACACTGAAGCTTTCTTT
CASSPQGENTEAFF
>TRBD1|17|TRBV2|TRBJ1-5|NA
TGTGCCAGCAGTGACGCTGGAGAACAGGGGATCAATCAGCCCCAGCATTTT
CASSDAGEQGINQPQHF
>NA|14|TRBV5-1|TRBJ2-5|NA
TGCGCCAGCTTCACCGGACAGCTGGGAGAGACCCAGTACTTC
CASFTGQLGETQYF
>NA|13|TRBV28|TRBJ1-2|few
TGTGCCAGCAGTTTTGGGGAAAAATATGGCTACACCTTC
CASSFGEKYGYTF
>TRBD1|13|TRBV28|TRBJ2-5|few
TGTGCCAGTTCAGGGGGAGTTCAAGAGACCCAGTACTTC
CASSGGVQETQYF
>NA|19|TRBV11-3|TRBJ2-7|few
TGTGCCAGCAGCTTAGTTGATGTCGAATTCGGGCCAAGGGGTGCCGAGCAGTACTTC
CASSLVDVEFGPRGAEQYF
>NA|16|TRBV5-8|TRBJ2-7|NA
TGTGCCAGCAGCCGGGACTCTCAAGCCCCCTCCTACGAGCAGTACTTC
CASSRDSQAPSYEQYF
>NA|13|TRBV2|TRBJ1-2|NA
TGTGCCAGCAGTTTCGACAGTAACTATGGCTACACCTTC
CASSFDSNYGYTF
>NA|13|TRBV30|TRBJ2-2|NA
TGTGCCTGGAGTGTATGGGGCTCCGGGGAGCTGTTTTTT
CAWSVWGSGELFF
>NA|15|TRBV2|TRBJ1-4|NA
TGTGCCACCAATGGGGGGCCAGGACCTAATGAAAAACTGTTTTTT
CATNGGPGPNEKLFF
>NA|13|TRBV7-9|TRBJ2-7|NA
TGTGCCAGCAGCTTTCCAGGGAACTACGAGCAGTACTTC
CASSFPGNYEQYF
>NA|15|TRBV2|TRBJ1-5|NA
TGTGCCAGCAGTGAAGGTTTGGCAGGCAATCAGCCCCAGCATTTT
CASSEGLAGNQPQHF
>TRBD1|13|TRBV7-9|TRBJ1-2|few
TGTGCCAGCAGCACGGACAGGGGACATGGCTACACCTTC
CASSTDRGHGYTF
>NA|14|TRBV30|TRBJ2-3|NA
TGTGCCTGGAGTGGACAGGTCCGCACAGATACGCAGTATTTT
CAWSGQVRTDTQYF
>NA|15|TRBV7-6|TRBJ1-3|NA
TGTGCCAGCAGCCCCTTCGACCGTTCTGGAAACACCATATATTTT
CASSPFDRSGNTIYF
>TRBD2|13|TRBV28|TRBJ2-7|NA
TGTGCCAGCAGACCCTCTGGCGGGGGCGAGCAGTACTTC
CASRPSGGGEQYF
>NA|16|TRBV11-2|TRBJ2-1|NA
TGTGCCAGCAGCTTATACTGGACGTCAGGCTACAATGAGCAGTTCTTC
CASSLYWTSGYNEQFF
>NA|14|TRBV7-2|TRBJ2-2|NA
TGTGCCAGCAGCACCCGACGTGACACCGGGGAGCTGTTTTTT
CASSTRRDTGELFF
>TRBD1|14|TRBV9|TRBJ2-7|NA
TGTGCCAGCAGCCCGGGACAGGAGTCCTACGAGCAGTACTTC
CASSPGQESYEQYF
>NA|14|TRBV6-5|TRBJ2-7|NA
TGTGCCAGCAGGGCCGGGACATTCTCTGTCGAGCAGTACTTC
CASRAGTFSVEQYF
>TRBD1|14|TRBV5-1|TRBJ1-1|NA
TGCGCCAGCAGCTTGCGGGCAGGGGGTGCCGAAGCTTTCTTT
CASSLRAGGAEAFF
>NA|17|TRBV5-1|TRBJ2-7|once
TGCGCCAGCAGCTTATCCCCCAATTGGCGGCTAGGGGACGAGCAGTACTTC
CASSLSPNWRLGDEQYF
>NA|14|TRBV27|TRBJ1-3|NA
TGTGCCAGCAGTCCGTCGGAGAGCGGAAACACCATATATTTT
CASSPSESGNTIYF
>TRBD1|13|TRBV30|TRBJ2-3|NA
TGTGCCTGGAGTGACAGGGGGCCAGATACGCAGTATTTT
CAWSDRGPDTQYF
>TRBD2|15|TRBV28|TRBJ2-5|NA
TGTGCCAGCAGTTCTGGCGGGAGAGGTGGAGAGACCCAGTACTTC
CASSSGGRGGETQYF
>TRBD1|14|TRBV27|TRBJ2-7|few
TGTGCCAGCAGTCTGACAGGGGCCCCCTACGAGCAGTACTTC
CASSLTGAPYEQYF
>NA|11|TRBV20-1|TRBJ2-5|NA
TGCAGTGTCCACGACGGAGAGACCCAGTACTTC
CSVHDGETQYF
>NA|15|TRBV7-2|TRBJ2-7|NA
TGTGCCAGCAGCTCCCCAGGCATACCCCCCTACGAGCAGTACTTC
CASSSPGIPPYEQYF
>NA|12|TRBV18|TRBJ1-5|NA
TGTGCCAGCTCCCAGGGCAATCAGCCCCAGCATTTT
CASSQGNQPQHF
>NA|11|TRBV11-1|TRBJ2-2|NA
TGTGCCAGCAGCTTAACCGGGGAGCTGTTTTTT
CASSLTGELFF
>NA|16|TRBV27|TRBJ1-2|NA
TGTGCCAGCAGTTTATCTCGTCCAGGGTCAAACTATGGCTACACCTTC
CASSLSRPGSNYGYTF
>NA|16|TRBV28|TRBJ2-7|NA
TGTGCCAGCAGTTTTCCCCGGGAGTTGGGGGCCTACGAGCAGTACTTC
CASSFPRELGAYEQYF
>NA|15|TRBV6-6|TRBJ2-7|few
TGTGCCAGCAGTTTTAGCTCGGGGGTAGCCGGCGAGCAGTACTTC
CASSFSSGVAGEQYF
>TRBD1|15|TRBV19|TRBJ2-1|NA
TGTGCCAGTAGCGAGACAGGGAGCTCCTACAATGAGCAGTTCTTC
CASSETGSSYNEQFF
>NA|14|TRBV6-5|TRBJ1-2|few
TGTGCCAGCAGTTACTCTAGCCCAGTCGATGGCTACACCTTC
CASSYSSPVDGYTF
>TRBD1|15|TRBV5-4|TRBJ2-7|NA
TGTGCCAGCAGCCCCGGCCCGGACAGGGTCTACGAGCAGTACTTC
CASSPGPDRVYEQYF
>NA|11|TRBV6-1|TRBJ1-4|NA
TGTGCCAGCAGTGAGGCCCTCGAACTGTTTTTT
CASSEALELFF
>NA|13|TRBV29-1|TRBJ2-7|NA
TGCAGCGCAGCCCCACCAGGGTCCTACGAGCAGTACTTC
CSAAPPGSYEQYF